This TCR beta chain was identified during a study of regulatory T cells in long-lasting Graves disease. For the study at large: Antithyroid drug exposure in newly diagnosed Graves' patients had lasted under 3 months.

This clonotype was seen repeatedly, ten times or more. Its antigen is unknown. Libraries of TCR beta came from iRepertoire HTBI primers plus Arm-PCR of CDR3 regions. Each CDR3 protein is one row after TCRdb ran MiXCR on the multiplex PCR reads. The sample carries around 400,000 distinct CDR3 sequences, around 16% recorded once. The study's findings and limits: Relative to newly diagnosed Graves' patients, persistent ones had lower TCR diversity.

Sample time point: newly diagnosed GD, antithyroid drugs for less than 3 months. PBMCs were the source of the RNA used for TCR sequencing. Germline V gene data show CDR1 as DFQATT and CDR2 as SNEGSKA (reference sequence). Trimming removed 6 bases at V and 3 bases at J, with 20 bases between. The CDR3 contains 15 residues. The same specimen was also included in a second study, on T cells in Graves' hyperthyroidism and ophthalmopathy.

Sequenced material: peripheral blood mononuclear cells (PBMCs), taken at new diagnosis, from a patient treated with antithyroid drugs. The receptor was isolated from a woman aged 40-49 years with Graves disease. The rearrangement links TRBV20-1 to TRBJ2-5; D possibly corresponds to TRBD2 (6 bases). CDR3 sequence (DNA): TGCAGTGCCCCCCTGGCGGGACGGGATAAAGAGACCCAGTACTTC. Amino acids: CSAPLAGRDKETQYF.